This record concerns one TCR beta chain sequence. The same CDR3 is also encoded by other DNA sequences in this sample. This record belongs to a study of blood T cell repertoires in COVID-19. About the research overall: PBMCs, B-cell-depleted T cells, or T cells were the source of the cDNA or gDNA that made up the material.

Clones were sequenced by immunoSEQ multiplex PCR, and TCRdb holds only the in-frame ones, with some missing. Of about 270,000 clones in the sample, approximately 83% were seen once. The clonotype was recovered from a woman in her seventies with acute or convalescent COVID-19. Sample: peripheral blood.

The CDR3 DNA reads as TGTGCCAGCTCACAACAGGGTACTAACTATGGCTACACCTTC. Amino acid sequence: CASSQQGTNYGYTF. The V gene is TRBV18, the J gene TRBJ1-2, with a possible D match to TRBD1 (6 bases). CDR1 is KGHSH and CDR2 is LQKENI in the germline V gene. Trimming took 4 bases from V and 0 from J, leaving 9 bases between them. The CDR3 consists of 14 residues.